This is a list of T cell receptor beta chains from one sample in a study of response to subunit inactivated influenza vaccine. Each CDR3 protein is one row after TCRdb ran MiXCR on the RT-PCR reads. The repertoire includes under 950,000 distinct CDR3 sequences, around 20% of them detected once, and roughly 10% sits in the top ten. The sequencing here drew on PBMCs from blood, taken 4 to 6 days after vaccination. These receptors were collected from a man aged 50-60 years who received an inactivated influenza vaccine. Both conserved end residues are part of each CDR3. A D gene is named only where the DNA matches it firmly. Not all rows give a size; the values are once, few, many and, for expanded clones, a class.

TRBV7-9	TRBJ2-3	few	TRBD2	CANSDRTSGSPADTQYF	TGTGCCAACAGCGACCGGACTAGCGGGAGTCCCGCAGATACGCAGTATTTT
TRBV28	TRBJ2-7	NA	NA	CASSSSGTPTEQYF	TGTGCCAGCAGTTCCTCCGGGACCCCCACTGAGCAGTACTTC
TRBV7-2	TRBJ2-7	NA	TRBD1	CASSKPGQGGYEQYF	TGTGCCAGCAGCAAACCGGGACAGGGGGGCTACGAGCAGTACTTC
TRBV7-9	TRBJ1-6	NA	NA	CASRGNGDNSPLHF	TGTGCCAGCAGGGGGAACGGGGATAATTCACCCCTCCACTTT
TRBV24-1	TRBJ2-3	NA	NA	CATSDGDFTDTQYF	TGTGCCACCAGTGATGGGGACTTCACAGATACGCAGTATTTT
TRBV13	TRBJ1-5	NA	NA	CASSQRFSNQPQHF	TGTGCCAGCAGCCAGAGATTTAGCAATCAGCCCCAGCATTTT
TRBV29-1	TRBJ2-3	NA	TRBD2	CSVELAGARDTQYF	TGCAGCGTTGAGCTAGCGGGGGCTCGTGATACGCAGTATTTT
TRBV11-2	TRBJ2-5	NA	TRBD1	CASSPSPGQGSLGIETQYF	TGTGCCAGCAGCCCTAGCCCTGGACAGGGGTCATTAGGGATCGAGACCCAGTACTTC
TRBV9	TRBJ2-2	NA	TRBD2	CASSVDAGGNTGELFF	TGTGCCAGCAGCGTAGACGCGGGAGGGAACACCGGGGAGCTGTTTTTT
TRBV6-1	TRBJ2-7	few	NA	CASHSTGTYEQYF	TGTGCCAGCCACTCGACAGGAACCTACGAGCAGTACTTC
TRBV12-3/TRBV12-4	TRBJ2-7	few	NA	CASSFGATYEQYF	TGTGCCAGCAGTTTTGGGGCGACCTACGAGCAGTACTTC
TRBV10-3	TRBJ2-5	NA	TRBD1	CAISESGRGLETQYF	TGTGCCATCAGTGAGTCTGGCAGGGGGTTGGAGACCCAGTACTTC
TRBV18	TRBJ2-2	few	NA	CASSAGQNTGELFF	TGTGCCAGCTCAGCAGGACAGAACACCGGGGAGCTGTTTTTT
TRBV4-2	TRBJ2-7	NA	NA	CASSPRGDRSTGIPYEQYF	TGTGCCAGCAGCCCGCGGGGGGACAGGAGTACGGGGATCCCTTACGAGCAGTACTTC
TRBV13	TRBJ2-3	few	TRBD2	CASSDRQGRSGLAGNPSTDTQYF	TGTGCCAGCAGCGACAGACAGGGCCGATCGGGACTAGCGGGCAACCCGAGCACAGATACGCAGTATTTT
TRBV25-1	TRBJ1-2	few	NA	CASSEWGTRAGYTF	TGTGCCAGCAGTGAATGGGGCACCAGGGCTGGCTACACCTTC
TRBV4-1	TRBJ1-6	NA	NA	CASSHQKGGTGNSPLHF	TGCGCCAGCAGCCATCAGAAGGGCGGGACCGGTAATTCACCCCTCCACTTT
TRBV20-1	TRBJ2-3	few	NA	CSARSRNTDTQYF	TGCAGTGCTAGATCAAGAAATACAGATACGCAGTATTTT
TRBV9	TRBJ1-6	NA	NA	CASSANERSPLHF	TGTGCCAGCAGCGCCAACGAAAGGTCACCCCTCCACTTT
TRBV5-4	TRBJ2-2	NA	TRBD1	CASSYGSGTANTGELFF	TGTGCCAGCAGCTATGGCTCCGGGACAGCGAACACCGGGGAGCTGTTTTTT
TRBV24-1	TRBJ2-1	NA	TRBD2	CATASGGYNEQFF	TGTGCCACCGCTAGCGGGGGCTACAATGAGCAGTTCTTC
TRBV6-1	TRBJ2-2	NA	NA	CASSETSLGGELFF	TGTGCCAGCAGTGAGACTTCCCTTGGAGGGGAGCTGTTTTTT
TRBV20-1	TRBJ2-5	NA	NA	CSARARGQETQYF	TGCAGTGCTAGAGCGCGTGGCCAAGAGACCCAGTACTTC
TRBV20-1	TRBJ2-3	NA	NA	CSAWAHFGTDTQYF	TGCAGTGCTTGGGCCCACTTCGGGACAGATACGCAGTATTTT
TRBV5-1	TRBJ2-1	NA	TRBD2	CASNPLAGIGNEQFF	TGCGCCAGCAACCCTCTAGCGGGGATCGGAAATGAGCAGTTCTTC
TRBV5-6	TRBJ2-1	few	NA	CASSEAFYNEQFF	TGTGCCAGCAGCGAAGCTTTTTACAATGAGCAGTTCTTC
TRBV20-1	TRBJ2-4	many	TRBD2	CSAGEPGLAKNIQYF	TGCAGTGCTGGAGAACCGGGACTAGCAAAAAACATTCAGTACTTC
TRBV20-1	TRBJ1-5	few	NA	CSARSPGTGNQPQHF	TGCAGTGCTAGATCGCCGGGAACGGGCAATCAGCCCCAGCATTTT
TRBV7-9	TRBJ2-1	many	NA	CASSLTVDEQFF	TGTGCCAGCAGCTTAACGGTGGATGAGCAGTTCTTC
TRBV12-3/TRBV12-4	TRBJ1-4	NA	TRBD1	CASRTDQGATNEKLFF	TGTGCCAGCAGGACGGACCAGGGGGCAACTAATGAAAAACTGTTTTTT
TRBV10-3	TRBJ1-5	NA	TRBD1	CAISVGQGSNQPQHF	TGTGCCATCAGTGTTGGACAGGGGAGCAATCAGCCCCAGCATTTT
TRBV10-3	TRBJ1-5	NA	TRBD1	CATGQGEQQPQHF	TGTGCCACCGGACAGGGTGAACAGCAGCCCCAGCATTTT
TRBV27	TRBJ2-7	NA	NA	CASRGSLSHEQYF	TGTGCCAGCAGGGGTTCGTTGAGCCACGAGCAGTACTTC
TRBV3-1	TRBJ2-1	once	NA	CACCQGQGRFDEQFF	TGTGCCTGCTGCCAAGGGCAGGGGAGGTTCGATGAGCAGTTCTTC
TRBV5-1	TRBJ2-7	few	NA	CASSLGQGGAEQYF	TGCGCCAGCAGCTTGGGTCAGGGGGGAGCCGAGCAGTACTTC
TRBV10-3	TRBJ2-2	NA	NA	CAIRPATAGELFF	TGTGCCATCAGGCCTGCTACGGCCGGGGAGCTGTTTTTT
TRBV20-1	TRBJ1-2	few	NA	CSARTAGTYGYTF	TGCAGTGCGAGGACGGCGGGGACGTATGGCTACACCTTC
TRBV5-1	TRBJ2-1	NA	NA	CASSLVRTSGNEQFF	TGCGCCAGCAGCTTGGTGCGGACATCAGGCAATGAGCAGTTCTTC
TRBV7-2	TRBJ2-5	NA	TRBD1	CASGIPGGGETQYF	TGTGCCAGCGGAATACCAGGGGGCGGGGAGACCCAGTACTTC
TRBV3-1	TRBJ2-7	NA	NA	CASSQMGGTYEQYF	TGTGCCAGCAGCCAGATGGGGGGCACCTACGAGCAGTACTTC
TRBV4-2	TRBJ1-6	NA	NA	CASSQYRPGVDNSPLHF	TGTGCCAGCAGCCAATATAGGCCAGGGGTCGATAATTCACCCCTCCACTTT
TRBV27	TRBJ2-1	few	TRBD2	CASSTGLAGYNEQFF	TGTGCCAGCAGTACGGGACTAGCGGGATACAATGAGCAGTTCTTC
TRBV4-3	TRBJ2-3	NA	TRBD2	CASSQEFAGVADTQYF	TGCGCCAGCAGCCAAGAGTTCGCGGGGGTGGCAGATACGCAGTATTTT
TRBV20-1	TRBJ1-1	NA	NA	CSARDIGGGTEAFF	TGCAGTGCTCGGGACATCGGTGGGGGGACTGAAGCTTTCTTT
TRBV20-1	TRBJ1-6	NA	NA	CSVRGRTGINSPLHF	TGCAGTGTGAGAGGGCGAACGGGGATCAATTCACCCCTCCACTTT
TRBV20-1	TRBJ2-7	NA	NA	CSARQASYEQYF	TGCAGTGCCAGACAAGCCTCCTACGAGCAGTACTTC
TRBV4-2	TRBJ2-5	NA	TRBD2	CASSQDGLGTSGETQYF	TGTGCCAGCAGCCAAGATGGCCTCGGGACTAGCGGGGAGACCCAGTACTTC
TRBV7-9	TRBJ2-5	many	NA	CASSRGGQETQYF	TGTGCCAGCAGTCGAGGGGGACAAGAGACCCAGTACTTC
TRBV7-8	TRBJ2-1	few	TRBD2	CASSLGTSGIYEQFF	TGTGCCAGCAGCTTGGGGACTAGCGGGATTTATGAGCAGTTCTTC
TRBV20-1	TRBJ2-2	many	NA	CSAFGDGPGELFF	TGCAGTGCCTTCGGGGACGGGCCCGGGGAGCTGTTTTTT
TRBV10-3	TRBJ2-6	NA	TRBD1	CAIRGDREKYSGANVLTF	TGTGCCATCAGGGGGGACAGGGAAAAATACTCTGGGGCCAACGTCCTGACTTTC
TRBV11-2	TRBJ2-1	NA	TRBD1	CASSPRTGDDNEQFF	TGTGCCAGCAGCCCCCGGACAGGGGATGACAATGAGCAGTTCTTC
TRBV20-1	TRBJ2-7	NA	NA	CSARDNSVREQYF	TGCAGTGCTAGAGATAATAGCGTCCGCGAGCAGTACTTC
TRBV4-3	TRBJ2-2	NA	NA	CASSQDFTSRREGELFF	TGCGCCAGCAGCCAAGATTTCACTAGCAGGCGGGAAGGGGAGCTGTTTTTT
TRBV9	TRBJ1-4	NA	NA	CASSVGPGLGEKLFF	TGTGCCAGCAGCGTAGGTCCGGGTCTAGGAGAAAAACTGTTTTTT
TRBV7-2	TRBJ2-7	NA	NA	CASSLDPGGYEQYF	TGCGCCAGCAGCTTGGACCCAGGTGGCTACGAGCAGTACTTC
TRBV20-1	TRBJ1-5	NA	TRBD1	CSATPGTDNQPQHF	TGCAGTGCTACCCCCGGGACAGACAATCAGCCCCAGCATTTT
TRBV20-1	TRBJ2-6	NA	NA	CSARQGSGANVLTF	TGCAGTGCTAGACAGGGGTCCGGGGCCAACGTCCTGACTTTC